These T cell receptor beta chains were read from a single sample in a study of PD-L1 blockade in urothelial cancer. Method: immunoSEQ multiplex PCR; TCRdb's copy keeps in-frame clones and lacks some. The data show around 110,000 clones, around 89% seen once. Sample: PBMCs, taken around atezolizumab (anti-PD-L1) treatment. These receptors originate from a man aged 55 to 69 with urothelial cancer. Each CDR3 is given with its conserved first and last residue. A D gene is named only where the DNA matches it firmly. Some rows have no size entry. The others give once, few or many, or a class for an expanded clone.

v_gene,j_gene,abundance,d_gene,CDR3aa,CDR3nt
TRBV18,TRBJ2-7,.,.,CASSPTTYEQYF,TGTGCCAGCTCACCCACAACCTACGAGCAGTACTTC
TRBV4-1,TRBJ1-2,.,.,CASSPVGAGYTF,TGCGCCAGCAGCCCCGTGGGGGCTGGCTACACCTTC
TRBV4-2,TRBJ2-7,.,TRBD1,CASSLLWGQGSEQYF,TGTGCCAGCAGCCTGCTTTGGGGACAGGGGTCCGAGCAGTACTTC
TRBV4-3,TRBJ2-2,.,.,CASSQDLGVGTGELFF,TGCGCCAGCAGCCAAGATCTCGGGGTGGGGACCGGGGAGCTGTTTTTT
TRBV5-1,TRBJ2-1,.,TRBD2,CASSLAVSGNLNEQFF,TGCGCCAGCAGCTTGGCCGTTAGCGGGAATCTCAATGAGCAGTTCTTC
TRBV18,TRBJ1-1,once,TRBD1,CASSLGQGDTEAFF,TGTGCCAGCTCACTTGGACAGGGGGACACTGAAGCTTTCTTT
TRBV11-2,TRBJ2-7,few,.,CASSATGGGYEQYF,TGTGCCAGCAGCGCGACAGGAGGCGGCTACGAGCAGTACTTC
TRBV7-2,TRBJ2-3,.,.,CASSLVAGSGTDTQYF,TGTGCCAGCAGCTTAGTGGCGGGGTCTGGCACAGATACGCAGTATTTT
TRBV14,TRBJ2-1,.,.,CASSRDIYNEQFF,TGTGCCAGCAGCCGGGACATCTACAATGAGCAGTTCTTC
TRBV7-9,TRBJ2-1,.,TRBD2,CASSLLGTTSNEQFF,TGTGCCAGCAGCTTATTGGGGACTACCTCCAATGAGCAGTTCTTC
TRBV5-6,TRBJ2-1,.,.,CASSLGGGLGDTYNEQFF,TGTGCCAGCAGCTTGGGGGGTGGCCTGGGGGACACTTACAATGAGCAGTTCTTC
TRBV11-2,TRBJ2-5,once,TRBD2,CASSLVTGGPSETQYF,TGTGCCAGCAGCTTAGTAACGGGAGGGCCGTCGGAGACCCAGTACTTC
TRBV5-6,TRBJ2-2,once,.,CASSSQSQRHRELFF,TGTGCCAGCAGCTCCCAATCCCAGCGGCACCGGGAGCTGTTTTTT
TRBV9,TRBJ2-7,.,TRBD2,CASSARDYSYEQYF,TGTGCCAGCAGCGCCCGGGACTATTCCTACGAGCAGTACTTC
TRBV6-5,TRBJ2-1,.,.,CASRLGREQFF,TGTGCCAGCAGACTAGGTAGAGAGCAGTTCTTC
TRBV2,TRBJ2-7,.,.,CASSLDSLFLSYEQYF,TGTGCCAGCAGTCTTGACAGCCTATTCCTCTCCTACGAGCAGTACTTC
TRBV5-1,TRBJ2-3,.,.,CASSPVAGSTDTQYF,TGCGCCAGCAGCCCGGTGGCGGGGAGTACAGATACGCAGTATTTT
TRBV7-2,TRBJ2-7,.,.,CASSPESDEQYF,TGTGCCAGCAGCCCCGAGAGCGACGAGCAGTACTTC
TRBV7-3,TRBJ2-1,.,.,CASSGGAHQFF,TGTGCCAGCAGCGGAGGGGCGCATCAGTTCTTC
TRBV7-7,TRBJ2-3,.,TRBD2,CASSLGTSGGSDTQYF,TGTGCCAGCAGCTTAGGAACTAGCGGGGGGTCAGATACGCAGTATTTT
TRBV28,TRBJ1-1,.,TRBD1,CASSPRTGFDTEAFF,TGTGCCAGCAGTCCTCGGACAGGGTTTGACACTGAAGCTTTCTTT
TRBV20-1,TRBJ2-3,.,.,CSGAGTDTQYF,TGCAGTGGGGCAGGGACAGATACGCAGTATTTT
TRBV6-6,TRBJ1-2,once,.,CASSSRRGYTF,TGTGCCAGCAGTTCTAGAAGAGGCTACACCTTC
TRBV19,TRBJ1-5,.,.,CASILQANSNQPQHF,TGTGCCAGTATCTTACAGGCGAATAGCAATCAGCCCCAGCATTTT
TRBV15,TRBJ1-5,.,TRBD1,CATSYRQGDQPQHF,TGTGCCACCAGCTACAGACAGGGGGATCAGCCCCAGCATTTT
TRBV7-2,TRBJ2-1,.,.,CASSLAGGRQEVF,TGTGCCAGCAGCTTAGCGGGGGGACGCCAAGAAGTCTTC
TRBV15,TRBJ2-3,.,.,CATSTPRVGTDTQYF,TGTGCCACCAGCACGCCCCGGGTAGGCACAGATACGCAGTATTTT
TRBV28,TRBJ2-3,.,.,CASSPTRDTQYF,TGTGCCAGCAGTCCCACTAGGGATACGCAGTATTTT
TRBV9,TRBJ2-7,.,TRBD1,CASSSQGETYEQYF,TGTGCCAGCAGCTCCCAGGGGGAGACCTACGAGCAGTACTTC
TRBV28,TRBJ2-7,.,.,CASSFSSYEQYF,TGTGCCAGCAGCTTCAGCTCCTACGAGCAGTACTTC
TRBV27,TRBJ2-6,.,.,CASSLSAGDSGANVLTF,TGTGCCAGCAGTTTATCGGCCGGGGACTCTGGGGCCAACGTCCTGACTTTC
TRBV28,TRBJ1-2,.,.,CASSWDSPLYGYTF,TGTGCCAGCAGCTGGGACTCACCCCTCTATGGCTACACCTTC
TRBV4-3,TRBJ2-3,.,TRBD2,CASSQDLGSGGWRDTQYF,TGCGCCAGCAGCCAAGATCTGGGGAGCGGGGGGTGGAGAGATACGCAGTATTTT
TRBV11-2,TRBJ1-3,.,.,CASSSFQAQGNTIYF,TGTGCCAGCAGTTCTTTTCAGGCACAGGGAAACACCATATATTTT
TRBV6-5,TRBJ2-7,.,.,CASSYSSGHHEQYF,TGTGCCAGCAGTTACTCGTCGGGTCACCACGAGCAGTACTTC
TRBV5-1,TRBJ2-5,.,TRBD1,CASSFRDRVNGETQYF,TGCGCCAGCAGCTTCCGGGACAGGGTTAATGGAGAGACCCAGTACTTC
TRBV10-1,TRBJ2-7,.,TRBD2,CASSETLQAGVSTEQYF,TGCGCCAGCAGTGAGACCCTTCAAGCGGGAGTGTCTACGGAGCAGTACTTC
TRBV18,TRBJ1-1,.,.,CASSPLGAGSEAFF,TGTGCCAGCTCACCCCTGGGTGCAGGGTCTGAAGCTTTCTTT
TRBV9,TRBJ1-1,.,TRBD1,CASSTRDRLGTEAFF,TGTGCCAGCAGCACTCGGGACAGGTTGGGAACTGAAGCTTTCTTT
TRBV14,TRBJ2-7,.,.,CASSQDLGSEQYF,TGTGCCAGCAGCCAAGATCTGGGGAGCGAGCAGTACTTC
TRBV29-1,TRBJ2-5,.,TRBD1,CSVGQAAETQYF,TGCAGCGTAGGACAGGCTGCGGAGACCCAGTACTTC
TRBV7-9,TRBJ2-5,.,.,CASISPTQETQYF,TGTGCCAGCATAAGTCCTACCCAAGAGACCCAGTACTTC
TRBV7-8,TRBJ2-5,.,TRBD2,CASSELAGGRETQYF,TGTGCCAGCAGCGAGCTAGCGGGGGGGCGGGAGACCCAGTACTTC
TRBV11-3,TRBJ2-7,.,.,CASSLDRVRHEQYF,TGTGCCAGCAGCTTAGACAGGGTTCGGCACGAGCAGTACTTC
TRBV6-4,TRBJ2-3,.,TRBD2,CASSDSGLATDTQYF,TGTGCCAGCAGTGACTCGGGACTAGCAACAGATACGCAGTATTTT
TRBV30,TRBJ2-5,few,TRBD2,CAWSGLAGAQTQYF,TGTGCCTGGAGTGGACTAGCGGGAGCCCAGACCCAGTACTTC
TRBV7-9,TRBJ1-1,.,.,CASFPSDTEAFF,TGTGCCAGCTTCCCGTCGGACACTGAAGCTTTCTTT
TRBV5-4,TRBJ2-7,.,TRBD1,CASSRPGQGPYEQYF,TGTGCCAGCAGCAGACCCGGACAGGGGCCCTACGAGCAGTACTTC
TRBV6-1,TRBJ1-2,.,.,CASRATNYGYTF,TGTGCCAGCAGGGCAACTAACTATGGCTACACCTTC
TRBV5-1,TRBJ2-2,.,TRBD1,CASSEDRANTGELFF,TGCGCCAGCAGCGAGGACAGGGCGAACACCGGGGAGCTGTTTTTT
TRBV29-1,TRBJ1-2,.,.,CSVEEGSRYGYTF,TGCAGCGTTGAAGAGGGCTCACGCTATGGCTACACCTTC
TRBV15,TRBJ1-4,.,.,CATSSQDKNEKLFF,TGTGCCACCAGCAGTCAGGATAAAAATGAAAAACTGTTTTTT
TRBV7-9,TRBJ1-5,.,TRBD1,CASSSGTGGQPQHF,TGTGCCAGCAGCTCGGGGACAGGGGGCCAGCCCCAGCATTTT
TRBV28,TRBJ2-5,once,.,CASSFQYQETQYF,TGTGCCAGCAGTTTCCAGTACCAAGAGACCCAGTACTTC
TRBV7-8,TRBJ1-1,.,.,CASSLAQDSTEAFF,TGTGCCAGCAGCTTAGCACAGGATAGCACTGAAGCTTTCTTT
TRBV28,TRBJ2-1,.,.,CASSLIQGPLVEQFF,TGTGCCAGCAGTTTAATCCAGGGGCCCCTCGTAGAGCAGTTCTTC
TRBV6-1,TRBJ1-1,.,.,CASSLTGNTEAFF,TGTGCCAGCAGTTTAACAGGGAACACTGAAGCTTTCTTT